This T cell receptor (beta chain) derives from a study of CD8+ T cells in alopecia areata. Findings and limits, study-wide: Among the 100 top clones, expanded CD8+ clones, like scalp clonality, were significantly decreased by tofacitinib. Under tofacitinib, numerous expanded lesional clonotypes remained detectable in scalp and blood.

It was cDNA, reverse transcribed from extracted RNA, that served as the sequencing template. Produced via immunoSEQ multiplex PCR; TCRdb's table is partial and in-frame only. The sample gives fewer than 150,000 clones, roughly 82% of which show up once; approximately 25% is in the top ten. This clone was picked up a small number of times. The antigen is unknown. This sample's treatment: oral pan-JAK inhibitor, 5-10 mg twice daily. PBMCs provided sorted CD4+ and CD8+ T cells. The CDR3 contains 13 residues. Germline V gene data show CDR1 as SGHNT and CDR2 as YYREEE (reference sequence). Deletions cut 6 bases from V and 2 bases from J, with 8 bases between.

This TCR was sampled from a human donor with alopecia areata. This specimen consisted of CD8+ T cells sorted from blood, obtained at week 4, from a patient treated with tofacitinib. The chain uses TRBV5-4 and TRBJ2-2; D is ambiguous. The DNA for the CDR3 is TGTGCCAGCAAGGATCTCAACACCGGGGAGCTGTTTTTT. Translation gives CASKDLNTGELFF.